These 30 T cell receptor beta chains share one sample of origin, sequenced in a study of T cells after yellow fever vaccination. MiXCR, applied by TCRdb to the 5' RACE reads, yields one record per CDR3 protein. The sample carries under 350,000 distinct CDR3 sequences, approximately 4% recorded once. The sample here was PBMCs, taken 5 days after the yellow fever booster vaccination. The receptor set was obtained from a man aged 18 to 30 who received the YFV17D yellow fever vaccine.

The sample holds a few counts of this clonotype. The rearrangement links TRBV20-1 to TRBJ2-2; TRBD2 aligns across 7 bases. The CDR3 is 15 residues long. Per germline, CDR1 DFQATT and CDR2 SNEGSKA (reference sequence). After removal of 6 bases from V and 6 bases from J, the junction contained 13 bases not matched to a gene. This chain's CDR3 is CSAEKAASGSGELFF. CDR3 nucleotides: TGCAGTGCCGAGAAAGCTGCTAGCGGATCCGGGGAGCTGTTTTTT.

This chain joins TRBV7-6 and TRBJ2-2; 9 bases align to TRBD1. The CDR3 has 14 amino acids. Germline CDR1 and CDR2: SGHVS and FNYEAQ. V was pared by 2 bases and J by 9 bases, with 4 bases of the junction left unmatched. CDR3 sequence reads: CASSLTQGARELFF. In DNA form, the CDR3 reads TGTGCCAGCAGCTTAACACAGGGGGCCAGGGAGCTGTTTTTT.

In its sample, this clonotype was seen a few times. V usage is TRBV7-3 and J usage is TRBJ2-1; TRBD2 aligns across 11 bases. Germline CDR1 SGHTA, CDR2 FQGTGA. The CDR3 sequence is 15 residues long. V was pared by 2 bases and J by 6 bases, with 3 bases of the junction left unmatched. The CDR3 DNA reads TGTGCCAGCAGCTTACTAGCGGGGGGTCTCAATGAGCAGTTCTTC. Protein product: CASSLLAGGLNEQFF.

This clonotype was detected ten times or more. This sequence joins TRBV4-1 and TRBJ1-5, with D maybe TRBD1 (5 bases). Per the germline V gene, CDR1 is MGHRA and CDR2 is YSYEKL. V shed 3 bases and J shed 4 bases, with 22 bases lying between them. The CDR3 is 18 amino acids. CDR3 sequence (DNA): TGCGCCAGCAGCCAGTGGGGGTACACGGGGACCCAAAATCAGCCCCAGCATTTT. This codes for CASSQWGYTGTQNQPQHF.

This clonotype came up a few times. The DNA of the CDR3 is TGCGCCAGCAGCCAAGGAGGCCAGAACACTGAAGCTTTCTTT. The encoded protein is CASSQGGQNTEAFF. The rearrangement joins TRBV4-3 to TRBJ1-1; D ambiguous. V lost 1 base, J lost 1 base, and 7 bases lay in between. CDR1 is LGHNA and CDR2 is YSLEER in the germline V gene. The length of the CDR3 is 14 residues.

The chain links TRBV5-1 to TRBJ1-6; 11 bases match TRBD1. Germline V gives CDR1 SGHRS, CDR2 YFSETQ. The V and J ends lost 1 base and 10 bases, in that order; junction bases with no gene match: 4. The CDR3 is made up of 15 amino acids. CDR3 residues: CASSLSGTGGSPLHF. CDR3 bases: TGCGCCAGCAGCTTGTCGGGGACAGGGGGATCACCCCTCCACTTT.

The rearrangement uses TRBV9 and TRBJ2-7; D call uncertain. The V end was cut by 3 bases, the J end by 2 bases, with 15 bases between. Germline loops: CDR1 SGDLS, CDR2 YYNGEE. This CDR3 has 15 residues. Here the CDR3 reads CASSARTGEPYEQYF. In nucleotides, the CDR3 is TGTGCCAGCAGCGCCAGGACCGGAGAACCCTACGAGCAGTACTTC.

This clonotype came up a few times. This chain links TRBV27 with TRBJ1-1; unclear D gene. Germline loops: CDR1 MNHEY, CDR2 SMNVEV (reference sequence). Trimming left V 7 bases short and J 7 bases short, with 13 bases between. The CDR3 has 12 amino acids. The CDR3 region has the DNA TGTGCCAGCACACCACCGGTCCTTGAAGCTTTCTTT. Its protein is CASTPPVLEAFF.

The sample holds a few counts of this clonotype. The chain carries TRBV7-2 and TRBJ1-5, with D perhaps TRBD1 (6 bases). CDR1 is SGHTA, CDR2 FQGNSA, per germline. The CDR3 has 15 amino acids. V was pared by 1 base and J by 5 bases, with 12 bases between. CDR3 coding DNA: TGTGCCAGCAGCTTAGGGAACAGGGCCCATCAGCCCCAGCATTTT. Protein: CASSLGNRAHQPQHF.

The chain carries TRBV24-1 and TRBJ2-5; D is perhaps TRBD2 (5 bases). V shed 8 bases and J shed 1 base, with 13 bases lying between them. This CDR3 has 14 residues. Germline lookup yields CDR1 KGHDR and CDR2 SFDVKD. CDR3 in DNA: TGTGCCACCATGGCAAGCGGACCCCAAGAGACCCAGTACTTC. Translated: CATMASGPQETQYF.

This clonotype was recorded a few times. V gene TRBV4-1 combines with J gene TRBJ1-5, with a weak D call TRBD1 (5 bases). The CDR3 runs 18 residues. V gave up 4 bases and J gave up 1 base, with 20 bases separating them. Germline assignment: CDR1 MGHRA and CDR2 YSYEKL. CDR3 loop: CASSPRVDNLQSNQPQHF. The CDR3 region has the DNA TGCGCCAGCAGCCCCAGGGTGGATAATCTACAGAGCAATCAGCCCCAGCATTTT.

The chain employs TRBV28 and TRBJ1-1, with D hard to call. Germline V gene sequence: CDR1 MDHEN, CDR2 SYDVKM. Trimming removed 6 bases at V and 5 bases at J, with 10 bases between. This CDR3 is built from 12 residues. The CDR3 nucleotides are TGTGCCAGCAGGGGCGGAGGGACTGAAGCTTTCTTT. This encodes CASRGGGTEAFF. Supplemented by reference TRBV28 and TRBJ1-1, the full variable domain reads DVKVTQSSRYLVKRTGEKVFLECVQDMDHENMFWYRQDPGLGLRLIYFSYDVKMKEKGDIPEGYSVSREKKERFSLILESASTNQTSMYLCASRGGGTEAFFGQGTRLTVV.

The genes are TRBV24-1 and TRBJ2-5; either TRBD1 or TRBD2 may fit D (5 bases each). Germline loops: CDR1 KGHDR, CDR2 SFDVKD. The V end was cut by 5 bases, the J end by 4 bases, with 7 bases between. The CDR3 runs 12 residues. DNA of the CDR3: TGTGCCACCAGTGGAGGGGCAGAGACCCAGTACTTC. Translation: CATSGGAETQYF.

The V gene is TRBV24-1, the J gene TRBJ1-2, with a possible D match to TRBD1 (6 bases). The CDR3 totals 14 residues. CDR1 and CDR2 (germline): KGHDR, SFDVKD. V gave up 2 bases and J gave up 6 bases, with 12 bases separating them. DNA for the CDR3: TGTGCCACCAGTGATTCCCAGACAGGCGATGGCTACACCTTC. It is translated as CATSDSQTGDGYTF.

This clonotype was found many times. The V and J genes are TRBV5-1 and TRBJ2-2; D perhaps matches TRBD1 (6 bases). Germline V gene data show CDR1 as SGHRS and CDR2 as YFSETQ. This CDR3 has 16 amino acids. The V and J ends lost 0 bases and 1 base respectively, with 10 bases between them. CDR3 sequence (DNA): TGCGCCAGCAGCTTGGAACAGGGCCTGAACACCGGGGAGCTGTTTTTT. This translates into CASSLEQGLNTGELFF.

This clonotype was seen only a few times. CDR3 region: CSVGTAYNSPLHF. The CDR3 nucleotides are TGCAGCGTCGGGACGGCGTATAATTCACCCCTCCACTTT. The J gene is TRBJ1-6, the V gene TRBV29-1; weak D call: TRBD1 (5 bases). Trimming cost V 6 bases and J 4 bases, with 10 bases left between them. The CDR3 covers 13 residues. The germline gives CDR1 SQVTM, CDR2 ANQGSEA. Filled out from reference TRBV29-1 and TRBJ1-6, the complete variable domain reads SAVISQKPSRDICQRGTSLTIQCQVDSQVTMMFWYRQQPGQSLTLIATANQGSEATYESGFVIDKFPISRPNLTFSTLTVSNMSPEDSSIYLCSVGTAYNSPLHFGNGTRLTVT.

This clonotype was seen at least ten times. The chain combines TRBV7-9 with TRBJ1-2; D is possibly TRBD1 (6 bases). CDR1 is SEHNR, CDR2 FQNEAQ, per germline (reference sequence). This CDR3 contains 12 residues. Trimming removed 5 bases from V and 5 bases from J, with 9 bases in between. The CDR3 spells CASSADSYGYTF. The CDR3 DNA reads TGTGCCAGCAGCGCGGACAGTTATGGCTACACCTTC.

This CDR3 is CASSRGGLEPQHF. CDR3 bases: TGTGCCAGCAGCCGAGGGGGCCTGGAACCCCAGCATTTT. The chain carries TRBV7-9 and TRBJ1-5, with 7 nucleotides matching TRBD1. The CDR3 is 13 amino acids. From germline, CDR1 is SEHNR and CDR2 FQNEAQ (reference sequence). J gave up 10 bases and V 5 bases, and 8 bases lay outside the gene matches.

The chain links TRBV6-5 to TRBJ2-7; the match to TRBD1 covers 7 bases. The CDR3 loop spans 15 amino acids. V dropped 5 bases and J dropped 2; count of bases not matched to a gene: 9. Germline V CDR1 and CDR2: MNHEY, SVGAGI. The chain's CDR3 is CASSPGTELTYEQYF. The CDR3 DNA reads TGTGCCAGCAGTCCAGGGACAGAACTTACCTACGAGCAGTACTTC.

This clonotype has a count of ten or more. The chain links TRBV6-5 to TRBJ2-7; 9 bases map to TRBD1. Germline CDR1 reads MNHEY; CDR2 reads SVGAGI. Trimming cost V 2 bases and J 5 bases; bases outside gene matches: 10. The CDR3 is made up of 16 amino acids. The chain's CDR3 is CASSYVKGTGSHEQYF. CDR3 coding DNA: TGTGCCAGCAGTTACGTTAAAGGGACAGGGAGCCACGAGCAGTACTTC.

This clonotype was picked up a small number of times. This sequence joins TRBV3-1 and TRBJ1-6, with D perhaps TRBD1 (6 bases). In germline, CDR1 is LGHDT, CDR2 YNNKEL (reference sequence). Between the trimmed V and J ends, which lost 3 bases and 13 bases, there was a span of 10 bases. This CDR3 region has 12 residues. CDR3 in DNA: TGTGCCAGCAGCCAGGGGGCGGGTCCCCTCCACTTT. It specifies CASSQGAGPLHF.

This clonotype has a handful of counts. The chain carries TRBV7-9 and TRBJ1-2, with a possible D match to TRBD1 (6 bases). Trimming left V 3 bases short and J 8 bases short, with 13 bases between. Germline V CDR1 and CDR2: SEHNR, FQNEAQ (reference sequence). This CDR3 has 13 residues. The DNA of the CDR3 is TGTGCCAGCAGCTTCGTAACAGGGATGGGCTACACCTTC. This codes for CASSFVTGMGYTF.

The chain employs TRBV12-3 or TRBV12-4 and TRBJ1-5; 9 nucleotides line up with TRBD1. V was clipped by 6 bases and J by 6 bases; unmatched bases: 6. This CDR3 is built from 14 residues. The CDR3 protein is CASRGTGIGQPQHF. DNA of the CDR3: TGTGCCAGCAGAGGGACAGGGATAGGTCAGCCCCAGCATTTT.

The V and J genes are TRBV5-8 and TRBJ2-4; D not certain. Germline V gives CDR1 SGHTS, CDR2 YDEGEE. The V end lost 2 bases, the J end lost 6 bases, and 3 bases lay between the germline ends. The CDR3 has 11 amino acids. In DNA form, the CDR3 reads TGTGCCAGCAGCTTTCGAAACATTCAGTACTTC. It codes for CASSFRNIQYF.

This clonotype was counted ten times or more. The rearrangement links TRBV5-1 to TRBJ1-1; D possibly corresponds to TRBD1 (5 bases). Trimming left V 5 bases short and J 4 bases short, with 15 bases between. The CDR3 is 14 amino acids. From germline, CDR1 is SGHRS and CDR2 YFSETQ. Here the CDR3 reads CASRTLDTRTEAFF. CDR3 sequence (DNA): TGCGCCAGCAGAACTCTGGACACCCGCACTGAAGCTTTCTTT.

The table lists this clonotype with many counts. This chain connects TRBV28 to TRBJ2-2, with D unresolved. Germline lookup yields CDR1 MDHEN and CDR2 SYDVKM. This CDR3 spans 12 amino acids. The V end was cut by 3 bases, the J end by 5 bases, with 4 bases between. The CDR3 DNA is TGTGCCAGCAGTTTTCGTACCGGGGAGCTGTTTTTT. Protein: CASSFRTGELFF.

This clonotype was seen a few times. The rearrangement uses TRBV23-1 and TRBJ2-7; D is perhaps TRBD1 (6 bases). TRBV23-1 is placed among ORFs of uncertain function. The germline V and J ends were trimmed by 4 bases and 0 bases, with 13 bases remaining between them. This CDR3 is 15 amino acids long. In DNA form, the CDR3 reads TGCGCCAGCAGTCGGACAGAGGAAAGCTCCTACGAGCAGTACGTC. Residues: CASSRTEESSYEQYV.

The rearrangement links TRBV6-6 to TRBJ2-2; 8 bases fit TRBD1. CDR3 length equals 12 residues. Germline V CDR1 and CDR2: MNHNY, SVGAGI (reference sequence). CDR3 amino acids: CWTGPNTGELFF. CDR3 nucleotides: TGTTGGACAGGGCCGAACACCGGGGAGCTGTTTTTT.

This clonotype has more than one count but fewer than ten. The chain recombines TRBV19 with TRBJ1-1, with D uncertain. The germline V gene has CDR1 LNHDA and CDR2 SQIVND (reference sequence). The CDR3 extends over 14 amino acids. V was cut by 3 bases and J by 4 bases, with 12 bases left in between. This CDR3 is CASSMDSRLTEAFF. The CDR3 nucleotides read TGTGCCAGTAGTATGGACTCAAGGCTCACTGAAGCTTTCTTT.

There are a few counts of this clonotype. CDR3 region: CASSLAAWTAHSPLHF. The CDR3 nucleotides are TGTGCCAGCAGTTTGGCCGCGTGGACAGCACATTCACCCCTCCACTTT. The chain joins TRBV12-3 or TRBV12-4 to TRBJ1-6; a weak D match, TRBD1 (6 bases). Trimming removed 3 bases at V and 8 bases at J, with 17 bases between. The CDR3 spans 16 residues.